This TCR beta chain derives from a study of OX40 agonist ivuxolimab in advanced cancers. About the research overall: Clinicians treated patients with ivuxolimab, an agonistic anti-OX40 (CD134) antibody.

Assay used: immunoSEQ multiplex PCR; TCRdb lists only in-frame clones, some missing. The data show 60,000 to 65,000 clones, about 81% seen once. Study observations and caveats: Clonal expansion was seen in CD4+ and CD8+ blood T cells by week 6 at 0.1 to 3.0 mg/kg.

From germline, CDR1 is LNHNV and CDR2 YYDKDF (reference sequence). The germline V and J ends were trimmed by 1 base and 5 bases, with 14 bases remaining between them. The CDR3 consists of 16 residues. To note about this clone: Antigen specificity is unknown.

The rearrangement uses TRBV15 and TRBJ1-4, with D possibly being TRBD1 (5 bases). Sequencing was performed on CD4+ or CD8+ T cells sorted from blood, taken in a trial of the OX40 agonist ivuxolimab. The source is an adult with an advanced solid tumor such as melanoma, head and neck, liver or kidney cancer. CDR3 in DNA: TGTGCCACCAGCAGAGTTTCCCCTGGGGCGAATGAAAAACTGTTTTTT. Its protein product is CATSRVSPGANEKLFF.